A single TCR beta chain is shown here with its context. This clonotype was found many times. Its antigen remains unidentified. No clone much larger than this one lies a single base away; base qualities are absent. The library came from PCR. Reads for this sample came from an Illumina HiSeq 2500. TCR library preparation used molecular barcoding, with unique molecular identifiers applied to normalize quantification of the TCRbeta repertoire. TCRdb reran the public reads through fastp at Q25 and MiXCR, keeping productive beta chains. Each CDR3 protein gets just one entry, which takes the most common genes and DNA from the rows behind it. Present in this sample are around 190,000 distinct CDR3 sequences, roughly 7% of which were seen just once. 5% to 6.5% of the sample is in the top ten clones. These data belong to a study of T-cell reconstitution after alpha-beta-depleted transplantation in children (dated by TCRdb to the mid-2010s). In the study overall: Using TCR repertoire profiling, the study followed T-cell immune reconstitution in a quantitative way in children after TCRalphabeta/CD19-depleted allogeneic hematopoietic cell transplantation.

Study-level results and caveats: Over subsequent months, a decline in hyperexpanded clone frequencies was noted, and after one year, T-cell counts and TCRbeta diversity were mostly ascribed to newly produced T cells. The high TCRbeta diversity at day 60 in some patients was ascribed to recipient T cells and intrathymic progenitors that had survived conditioning. The apparently early recovery of alphabetaT-cell counts about two months after transplant reportedly depended on only several hundred rapidly expanded clones that came from non-depleted graft cells.

This specimen's treatment or condition label, interpreted: allogeneic hematopoietic cell transplantation with graft depleted of TCRalphabeta T cells and CD19 B cells. Transplant recipients were children who received TCRalphabeta/CD19-depleted allogeneic hematopoietic cell grafts. The trim is 1 base for V and 10 bases for J, with a gap of 5 bases between the germline ends. CDR1 LGHNA and CDR2 YNFKEQ were looked up in the germline V gene. Reading from cysteine to phenylalanine, the CDR3 counts 11 amino acids. Kept here is only the CDR3 DNA, which spans 33 bases and is read in frame from base 1. This specimen consisted of PBMCs, obtained before TCRalphabeta/CD19-depleted stem cell transplant. The receptor was isolated from a boy aged 2 to 9 with acute lymphoblastic leukemia, due to receive a stem cell transplant. In this chain, TRBV4-2 is recombined with TRBJ2-1; the D gene cannot be resolved reliably. The CDR3 is CASSQGPEQFF. The sequenced DNA is TGTGCCAGCAGCCAAGGACCAGAGCAGTTCTTC.